This T cell receptor beta chain emerged from a study of blood T cell repertoires in COVID-19. Study-level background: PBMCs, B-cell-depleted T cells, or T cells were the source of the cDNA or gDNA that made up the material.

The method was immunoSEQ multiplex PCR; TCRdb's version includes in-frame clones alone and lacks a portion of them. The table shows 200,000 to 250,000 clones, with approximately 81% occurring only once. The ends were cut back, 11 bases at V and 1 base at J, with 13 bases in the middle. The germline CDR1 and CDR2 sequences are MNHEY and SMNVEV (reference sequence). CDR3 length: 13 residues. This sequence joins TRBV27 and TRBJ2-3; D gene unclear. This receptor was identified in a woman older than 75 with acute or convalescent COVID-19. Sequencing input: peripheral blood. The CDR3 coding sequence is TGTGCCTCTGGGCCCGTGGGCACAGATACGCAGTATTTT. Amino acid sequence: CASGPVGTDTQYF.